The rows below give T cell receptor beta chains drawn from one sample of a study of T cell responses to AZD1222 COVID-19 vaccine. The repertoire was sequenced with immunoSEQ multiplex PCR; TCRdb's copy has only in-frame clones and lacks some. The sample shows about 70,000 clones, over 75% of them seen only once. Here the sequenced sample was peripheral blood, taken 28 days after the second AZD1222 dose. The receptors stem from an adult who received the AZD1222 COVID-19 vaccine. The CDR3 runs from the conserved cysteine through the conserved F or W. Fields, in order: V gene, J gene, D gene, clone size, CDR3 protein, CDR3 DNA. A D gene is named only where the DNA matches it firmly. Expanded clones are given a class, and other clones once, few, many or no size at all.

v_call: TRBV15
j_call: TRBJ1-5
d_call: TRBD1
clone_size: -
cdr3_aa: CATSRDQGAKDQPQHF
cdr3_nt: TGTGCCACCAGCAGGGACCAGGGGGCTAAGGATCAGCCCCAGCATTTT

v_call: TRBV5-1
j_call: TRBJ1-4
d_call: -
clone_size: once
cdr3_aa: CASSLEITVGDNEKLFF
cdr3_nt: TGCGCCAGCAGCTTGGAGATAACGGTGGGTGATAATGAAAAACTGTTTTTT

v_call: TRBV5-4
j_call: TRBJ2-7
d_call: TRBD1
clone_size: -
cdr3_aa: CASSQQGNSYEQYF
cdr3_nt: TGTGCCAGCAGTCAACAGGGGAATTCCTACGAGCAGTACTTC

v_call: TRBV6-5
j_call: TRBJ2-7
d_call: -
clone_size: -
cdr3_aa: CASKGNTYEQYF
cdr3_nt: TGTGCCAGCAAGGGCAACACCTACGAGCAGTACTTC

v_call: TRBV29-1
j_call: TRBJ1-1
d_call: -
clone_size: -
cdr3_aa: CSVDAGKAFF
cdr3_nt: TGCAGCGTTGATGCGGGGAAGGCTTTCTTT

v_call: TRBV11-3
j_call: TRBJ2-7
d_call: -
clone_size: -
cdr3_aa: CASSLNRDYEQYF
cdr3_nt: TGTGCCAGCAGCCTAAACAGGGATTACGAGCAGTACTTC

v_call: TRBV30
j_call: TRBJ2-7
d_call: TRBD1
clone_size: -
cdr3_aa: CACGEGAAAYEQYF
cdr3_nt: TGTGCCTGCGGTGAGGGGGCCGCCGCCTACGAGCAGTACTTC

v_call: TRBV18
j_call: TRBJ2-7
d_call: -
clone_size: -
cdr3_aa: CASSPSVSGDEQYF
cdr3_nt: TGTGCCAGCTCACCCTCCGTTTCGGGGGACGAGCAGTACTTC

v_call: TRBV3-1/TRBV3-2
j_call: TRBJ1-1
d_call: -
clone_size: -
cdr3_aa: CASSLGQLNTEAFF
cdr3_nt: TGTGCCAGCAGCCTTGGACAGCTGAACACTGAAGCTTTCTTT

v_call: TRBV4-2
j_call: TRBJ1-2
d_call: -
clone_size: -
cdr3_aa: CASSHTGTQQGYTF
cdr3_nt: TGTGCCAGCAGCCATACCGGGACCCAACAAGGCTACACCTTC

v_call: TRBV4-3
j_call: TRBJ2-7
d_call: TRBD2
clone_size: -
cdr3_aa: CASSQETSGAYEQYF
cdr3_nt: TGCGCCAGCAGCCAAGAAACTAGCGGAGCCTACGAGCAGTACTTC

v_call: TRBV5-1
j_call: TRBJ2-5
d_call: TRBD2
clone_size: -
cdr3_aa: CASSLVLAGGETQYF
cdr3_nt: TGCGCCAGCAGCTTGGTACTAGCGGGAGGAGAGACCCAGTACTTC

v_call: TRBV2
j_call: TRBJ1-1
d_call: -
clone_size: -
cdr3_aa: CASRGGIPFF
cdr3_nt: TGTGCCAGCAGGGGCGGTATCCCTTTCTTT

v_call: TRBV5-4
j_call: TRBJ2-7
d_call: TRBD2
clone_size: few
cdr3_aa: CASSRGLAGDSTRTEQYF
cdr3_nt: TGTGCCAGCAGCCGAGGACTAGCGGGAGACTCCACTCGAACCGAGCAGTACTTC

v_call: TRBV12-3/TRBV12-4
j_call: TRBJ2-7
d_call: -
clone_size: -
cdr3_aa: CASSLSVIYEQYF
cdr3_nt: TGTGCCAGCAGTTTAAGTGTTATCTACGAGCAGTACTTC

v_call: TRBV10-1
j_call: TRBJ1-2
d_call: TRBD1
clone_size: once
cdr3_aa: CASWTGGYGYTF
cdr3_nt: TGCGCCAGCTGGACAGGGGGCTATGGCTACACCTTC

v_call: TRBV24-1
j_call: TRBJ2-7
d_call: -
clone_size: -
cdr3_aa: CATSSSAGVIYEQYF
cdr3_nt: TGTGCCACCTCTTCCTCCGCAGGGGTAATCTACGAGCAGTACTTC

v_call: TRBV28
j_call: TRBJ1-5
d_call: -
clone_size: -
cdr3_aa: CASSRDLDSNQPQHF
cdr3_nt: TGTGCCAGCAGTAGGGACCTGGATAGCAATCAGCCCCAGCATTTT

v_call: TRBV27
j_call: TRBJ2-7
d_call: TRBD2
clone_size: once
cdr3_aa: CASSFRTSGSYEQYF
cdr3_nt: TGTGCCAGCAGTTTCCGGACTAGCGGCTCCTACGAGCAGTACTTC

v_call: TRBV10-3
j_call: TRBJ2-7
d_call: -
clone_size: -
cdr3_aa: CAISVEGYEQYF
cdr3_nt: TGTGCCATCAGTGTTGAAGGCTACGAGCAGTACTTC

v_call: TRBV11-2
j_call: TRBJ1-2
d_call: TRBD1
clone_size: -
cdr3_aa: CASSRGTEKITNYGYTF
cdr3_nt: TGTGCCAGCAGCCGCGGGACAGAAAAAATTACAAACTATGGCTACACCTTC

v_call: TRBV5-4
j_call: TRBJ2-7
d_call: -
clone_size: -
cdr3_aa: CASSWTGYEQYF
cdr3_nt: TGTGCCAGCAGCTGGACTGGCTACGAGCAGTACTTC

v_call: TRBV7-2
j_call: TRBJ2-7
d_call: -
clone_size: few
cdr3_aa: CASSLGPHREQYF
cdr3_nt: TGTGCCAGCAGCTTAGGACCCCACCGGGAGCAGTACTTC

v_call: TRBV12-3/TRBV12-4
j_call: TRBJ2-1
d_call: -
clone_size: -
cdr3_aa: CASSGLDEQFF
cdr3_nt: TGTGCCAGCAGCGGGCTTGACGAGCAGTTCTTC

v_call: TRBV2
j_call: TRBJ2-5
d_call: TRBD2
clone_size: -
cdr3_aa: CASSERGLETQYF
cdr3_nt: TGTGCCAGCAGTGAGCGGGGGTTGGAGACCCAGTACTTC

v_call: TRBV6-5
j_call: TRBJ2-7
d_call: -
clone_size: -
cdr3_aa: CASSSTTRTGEQYF
cdr3_nt: TGTGCCAGCAGTTCGACGACTAGAACGGGGGAGCAGTACTTC